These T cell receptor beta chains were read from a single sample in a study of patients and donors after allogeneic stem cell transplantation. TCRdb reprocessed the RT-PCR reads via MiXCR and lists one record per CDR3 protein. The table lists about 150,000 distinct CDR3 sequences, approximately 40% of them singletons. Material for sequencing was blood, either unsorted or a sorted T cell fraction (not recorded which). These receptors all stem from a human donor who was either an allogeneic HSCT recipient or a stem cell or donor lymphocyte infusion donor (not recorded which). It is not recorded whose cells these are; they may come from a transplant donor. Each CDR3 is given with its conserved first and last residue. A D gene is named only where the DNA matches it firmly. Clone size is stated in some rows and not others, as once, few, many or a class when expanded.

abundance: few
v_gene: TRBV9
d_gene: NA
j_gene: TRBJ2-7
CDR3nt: TGTGCCAGCAGCGTAGGTGTAGATGTCAGCTCCTACGAGCAGTACTTC
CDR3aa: CASSVGVDVSSYEQYF

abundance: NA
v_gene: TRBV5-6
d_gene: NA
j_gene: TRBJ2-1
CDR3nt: TGTGCCAGCAGCTTGGGGGTTAGCTCCTACAATGAGCAGTTCTTC
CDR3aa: CASSLGVSSYNEQFF

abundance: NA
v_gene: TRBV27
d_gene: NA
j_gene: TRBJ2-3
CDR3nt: TGTGCCAGCAGTTTACGGCTCAAGACAGATACGCAGTATTTT
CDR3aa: CASSLRLKTDTQYF

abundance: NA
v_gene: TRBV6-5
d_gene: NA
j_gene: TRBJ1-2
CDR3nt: TGTGCCAGCAGTTACTTCCCACAGCGGACCTATGGCTACACCTTC
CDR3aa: CASSYFPQRTYGYTF

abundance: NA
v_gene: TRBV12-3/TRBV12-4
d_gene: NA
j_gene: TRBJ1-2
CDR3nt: TGTGCCAGCAGTTTTCGGGGGGACGGCTACACCTTC
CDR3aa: CASSFRGDGYTF

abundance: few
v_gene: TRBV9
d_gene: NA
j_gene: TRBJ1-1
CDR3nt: TGTGCCAGCAGCGTAGGGTATGGGGCCACTGAAGCTTTCTTT
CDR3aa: CASSVGYGATEAFF

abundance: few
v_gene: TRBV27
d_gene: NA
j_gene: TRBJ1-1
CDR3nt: TGTGCCAGCAATCAGCTACCGAGCACTGAAGCTTTCTTT
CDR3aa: CASNQLPSTEAFF

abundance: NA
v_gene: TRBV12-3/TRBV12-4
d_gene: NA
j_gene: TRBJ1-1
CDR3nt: TGTGCCAGCAGTGACTCGCCTGAAGCTTTCTTT
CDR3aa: CASSDSPEAFF

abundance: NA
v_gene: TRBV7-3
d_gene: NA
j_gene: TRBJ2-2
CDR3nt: TGTGCCAGCAGCTTAGAGGCAGGGTTCACCGGGGAGCTGTTTTTT
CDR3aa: CASSLEAGFTGELFF

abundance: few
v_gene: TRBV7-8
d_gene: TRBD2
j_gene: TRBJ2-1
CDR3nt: TGTGCCAGCAGCTTGGGGGGGACTAGTCCCCGGCAGTTCTTC
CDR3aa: CASSLGGTSPRQFF

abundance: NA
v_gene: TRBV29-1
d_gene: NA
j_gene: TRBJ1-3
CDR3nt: TGCAGCGTTGAACATCCAGGATCTGGAAACACCATATATTTT
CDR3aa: CSVEHPGSGNTIYF

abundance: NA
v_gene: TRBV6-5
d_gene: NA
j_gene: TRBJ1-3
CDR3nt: TGTGCCAGCAGTACAGGGACACGTCTAAACACCATATATTTT
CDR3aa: CASSTGTRLNTIYF

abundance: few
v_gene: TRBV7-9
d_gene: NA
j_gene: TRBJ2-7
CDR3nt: TGTGCCAGCAGCTTACACAGGGCGGACGAGCAGTACTTC
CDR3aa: CASSLHRADEQYF

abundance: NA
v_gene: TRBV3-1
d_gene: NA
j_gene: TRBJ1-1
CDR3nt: TGTGCCAGCAGCGAACAGAAGACTGTCCTCAACACTGAAGCTTTCTTT
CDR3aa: CASSEQKTVLNTEAFF

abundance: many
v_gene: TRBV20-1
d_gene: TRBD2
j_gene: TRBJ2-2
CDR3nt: TGCAGTGCCGCCCCGGGACTAGCCGCCACCGGGGAGCTGTTTTTT
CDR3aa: CSAAPGLAATGELFF

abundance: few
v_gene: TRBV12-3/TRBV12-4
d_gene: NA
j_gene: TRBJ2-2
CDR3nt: TGTGCCAGCAGTCCGCGGAGGGCCCCGAACACCGGGGAGCTGTTTTTT
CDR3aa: CASSPRRAPNTGELFF

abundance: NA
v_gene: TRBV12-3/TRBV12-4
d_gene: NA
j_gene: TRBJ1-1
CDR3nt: TGTGCCAGCAGTCTAGCCGCCGCAAGGCGAGCTTTCTTT
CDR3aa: CASSLAAARRAFF

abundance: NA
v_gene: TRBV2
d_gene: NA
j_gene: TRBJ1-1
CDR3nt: TGTGCCGGCCGGGGTATCATGAACACTGAAGCTTTCTTT
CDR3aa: CAGRGIMNTEAFF

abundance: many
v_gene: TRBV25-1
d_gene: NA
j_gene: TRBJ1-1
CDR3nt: TGTGCCAGCAGTGAATTTGCCCGGTTTGAAGCTTTCTTT
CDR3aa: CASSEFARFEAFF

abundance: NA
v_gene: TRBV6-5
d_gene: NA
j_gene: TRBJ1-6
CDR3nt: TGTGCCAGCAGTTACGTCCGGGACTATAATTCACCCCTCCACTTT
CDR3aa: CASSYVRDYNSPLHF

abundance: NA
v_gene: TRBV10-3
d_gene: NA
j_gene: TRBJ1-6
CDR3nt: TGTGCCATCAGTGAGACCGGGACGGCCGACTCACCCCTCCACTTT
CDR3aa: CAISETGTADSPLHF

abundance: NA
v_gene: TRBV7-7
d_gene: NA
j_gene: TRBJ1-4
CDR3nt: TGTGCTAGCACCAACGGGGGCCCCGATGAAAAACTGTTTTTT
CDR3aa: CASTNGGPDEKLFF

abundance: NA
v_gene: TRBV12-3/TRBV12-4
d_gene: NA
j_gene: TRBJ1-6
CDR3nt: TGTGCCAGCTGTCGGCAGGGAGGCCCGGGGGCCCTCCACTTT
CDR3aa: CASCRQGGPGALHF

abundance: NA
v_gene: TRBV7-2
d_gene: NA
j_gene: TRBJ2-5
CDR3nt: TGTGCCAGCAGCTTAGTTGGTAGGGATTTAAAGACCCAGTACTTC
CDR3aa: CASSLVGRDLKTQYF

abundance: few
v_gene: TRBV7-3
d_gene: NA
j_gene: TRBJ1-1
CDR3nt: TGTGCCAGCAGCTTAACGTATGGGGGAACTGAAGCTTTCTTT
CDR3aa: CASSLTYGGTEAFF

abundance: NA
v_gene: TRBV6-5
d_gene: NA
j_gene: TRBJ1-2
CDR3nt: TGTGCCAGCAGTTACTCGGTCACGGACTATGGCTACACCTTC
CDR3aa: CASSYSVTDYGYTF

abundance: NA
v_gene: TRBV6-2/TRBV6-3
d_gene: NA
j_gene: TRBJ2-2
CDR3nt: TGTGCCAGCAGTCCCCTCCATTCGAACACCGGGGAGCTGTTTTTT
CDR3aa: CASSPLHSNTGELFF

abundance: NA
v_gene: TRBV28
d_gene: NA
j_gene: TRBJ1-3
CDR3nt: TGTGCCAGCAGTTTGGTTGGAATGACAGAGTCTGGAAACACCATATATTTT
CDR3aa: CASSLVGMTESGNTIYF

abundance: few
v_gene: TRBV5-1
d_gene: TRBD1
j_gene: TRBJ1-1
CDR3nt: TGCGCCAGCAGCTTCCGACAGGGCCCCGGTGAAGCTTTCTTT
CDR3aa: CASSFRQGPGEAFF

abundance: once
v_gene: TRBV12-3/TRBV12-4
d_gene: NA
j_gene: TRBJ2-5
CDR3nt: TGTGCCAGCAGTTCCGGGGGTCACCAAGAGACCCAGTACTTC
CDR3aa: CASSSGGHQETQYF

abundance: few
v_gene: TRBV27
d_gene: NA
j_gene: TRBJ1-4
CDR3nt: TGTGCCAGCAGTTTACTACCGGGACGGGGTGAAAAACTGTTTTTT
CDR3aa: CASSLLPGRGEKLFF

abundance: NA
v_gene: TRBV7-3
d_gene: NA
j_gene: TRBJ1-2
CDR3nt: TGTGCCAGCAGCGATCCCCAAGGGTATGGCTACACCTTC
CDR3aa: CASSDPQGYGYTF

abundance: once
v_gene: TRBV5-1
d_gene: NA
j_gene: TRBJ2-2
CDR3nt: TGCGCCAGCAGCCTATCGGGGGCCCGAAACACCGGGGAGCTGTTTTTT
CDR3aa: CASSLSGARNTGELFF

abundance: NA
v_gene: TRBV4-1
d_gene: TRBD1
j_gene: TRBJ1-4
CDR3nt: TGCGCCAGCAGCCAGGACAGGGGGCGTAGGACTAATGAAAAACTGTTTTTT
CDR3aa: CASSQDRGRRTNEKLFF

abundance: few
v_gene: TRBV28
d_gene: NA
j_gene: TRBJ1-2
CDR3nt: TGTGCCAGCATCTCCTTTATGGGTAGAATTGGAGGCTACACCTTC
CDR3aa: CASISFMGRIGGYTF

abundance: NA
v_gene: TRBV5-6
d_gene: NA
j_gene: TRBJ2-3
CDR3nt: TGTGCCAGCAGCTTGTTACCACTTACCATTGACGATACGCAGTATTTT
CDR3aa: CASSLLPLTIDDTQYF

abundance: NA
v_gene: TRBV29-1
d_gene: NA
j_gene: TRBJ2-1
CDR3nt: TGCAGCGATTCGGAGGGCAGCTCCTACAATGAGCAGTTCTTC
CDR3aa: CSDSEGSSYNEQFF

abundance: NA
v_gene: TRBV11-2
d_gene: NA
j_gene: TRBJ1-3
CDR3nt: TGTGCCAGCAGCGCCCCAGGAAACACCATATATTTT
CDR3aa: CASSAPGNTIYF

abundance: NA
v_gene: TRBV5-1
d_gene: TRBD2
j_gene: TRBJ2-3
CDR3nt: TGCGCCAACCTAGCGGGGGCGCACACAGATACGCAGTATTTT
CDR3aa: CANLAGAHTDTQYF

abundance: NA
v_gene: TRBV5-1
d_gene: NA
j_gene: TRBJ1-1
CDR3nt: TGCGCCAGCAGCTTGGGACCAACAGGTGAGGTTGAAGCTTTCTTT
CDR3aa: CASSLGPTGEVEAFF

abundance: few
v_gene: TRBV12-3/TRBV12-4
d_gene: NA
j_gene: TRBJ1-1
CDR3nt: TGTGCCAGCAGTTTGTTTGCAGGGACTGAAGCTTTCTTT
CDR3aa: CASSLFAGTEAFF

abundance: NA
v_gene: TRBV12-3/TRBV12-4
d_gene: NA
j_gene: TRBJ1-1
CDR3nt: TGTGCCAGCAGTTTCAAGGGGAAGGCTGAAGCTTTCTTT
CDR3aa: CASSFKGKAEAFF

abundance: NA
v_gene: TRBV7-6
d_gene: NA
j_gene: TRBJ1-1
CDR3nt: TGTGCCAGCAGCATTTGGCCGAGGGAGAGGACTGAAGCTTTCTTT
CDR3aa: CASSIWPRERTEAFF